This record covers a single T cell receptor beta chain. This specimen comes from a study of control samples from healthy donors and cancer patients. The germline V gene has CDR1 MDHEN and CDR2 SYDVKM. The CDR3 has 14 amino acids. Trimming removed 11 bases from V and 5 bases from J; junction bases left unmatched: 11. Some clones are missing from TCRdb's copy, which holds only in-frame ones; the method was immunoSEQ multiplex PCR. The sample holds over 150,000 clones, 90% to 95% seen once. The sequence was obtained from a man aged 55 to 69 with colorectal cancer. Sequences were obtained from PBMCs. This chain links TRBV28 with TRBJ2-3; the match to TRBD1 covers 9 bases. DNA for the CDR3: TGTGCCGCCTCGACAGGGGGAGCAAAAGATACGCAGTATTTT. Translating it yields CAASTGGAKDTQYF.